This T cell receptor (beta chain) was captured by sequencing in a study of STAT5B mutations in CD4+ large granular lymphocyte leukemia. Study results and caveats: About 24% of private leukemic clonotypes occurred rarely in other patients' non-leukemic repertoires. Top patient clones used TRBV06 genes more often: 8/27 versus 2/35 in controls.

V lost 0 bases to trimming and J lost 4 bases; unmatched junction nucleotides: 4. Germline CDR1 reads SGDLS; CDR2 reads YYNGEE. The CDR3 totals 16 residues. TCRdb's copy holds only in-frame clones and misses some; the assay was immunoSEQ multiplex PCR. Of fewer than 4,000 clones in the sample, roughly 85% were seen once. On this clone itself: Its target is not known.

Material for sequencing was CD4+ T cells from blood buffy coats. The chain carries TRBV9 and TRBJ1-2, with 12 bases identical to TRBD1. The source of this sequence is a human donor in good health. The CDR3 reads CASSVAGTGGLYGYTF. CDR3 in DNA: TGTGCCAGCAGCGTAGCTGGGACAGGGGGCCTCTATGGCTACACCTTC.